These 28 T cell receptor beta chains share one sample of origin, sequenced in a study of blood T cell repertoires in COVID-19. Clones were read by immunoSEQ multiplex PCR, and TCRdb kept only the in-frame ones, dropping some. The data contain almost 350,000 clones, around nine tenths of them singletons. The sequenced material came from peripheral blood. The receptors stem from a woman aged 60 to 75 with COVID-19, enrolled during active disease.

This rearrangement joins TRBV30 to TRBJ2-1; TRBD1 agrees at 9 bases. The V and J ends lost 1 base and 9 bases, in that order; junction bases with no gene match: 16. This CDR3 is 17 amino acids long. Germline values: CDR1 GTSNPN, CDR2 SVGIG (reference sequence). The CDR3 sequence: CAWSGPGTGITRGEQFF. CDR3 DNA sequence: TGTGCCTGGAGTGGTCCCGGGACAGGGATTACACGAGGTGAGCAGTTCTTC.

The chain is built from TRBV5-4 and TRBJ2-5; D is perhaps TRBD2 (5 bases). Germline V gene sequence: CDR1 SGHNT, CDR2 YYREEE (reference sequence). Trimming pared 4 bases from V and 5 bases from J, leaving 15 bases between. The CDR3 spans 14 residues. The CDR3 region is CASSRRGVGETQYF. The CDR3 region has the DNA TGTGCCAGCAGCCGACGGGGAGTAGGGGAGACCCAGTACTTC.

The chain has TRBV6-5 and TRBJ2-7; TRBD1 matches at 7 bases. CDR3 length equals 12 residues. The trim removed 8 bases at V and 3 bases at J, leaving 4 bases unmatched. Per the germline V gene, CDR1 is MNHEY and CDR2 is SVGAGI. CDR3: CASHSGGYEQYF. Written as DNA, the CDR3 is TGTGCCAGCCACTCAGGGGGCTACGAGCAGTACTTC.

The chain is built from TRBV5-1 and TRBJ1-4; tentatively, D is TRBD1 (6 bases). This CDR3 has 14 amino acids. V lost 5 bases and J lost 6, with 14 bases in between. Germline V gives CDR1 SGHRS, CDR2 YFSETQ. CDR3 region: CASRMTGRDEKLFF. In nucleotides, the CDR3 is TGCGCCAGCAGAATGACAGGTCGCGATGAAAAACTGTTTTTT.

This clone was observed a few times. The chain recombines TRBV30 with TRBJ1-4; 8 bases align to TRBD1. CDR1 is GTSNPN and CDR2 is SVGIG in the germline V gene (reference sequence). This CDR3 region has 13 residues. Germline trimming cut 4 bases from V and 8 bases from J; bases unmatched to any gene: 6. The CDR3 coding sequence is TGTGCCTGGAACGGACAGGGTGGAGAAAAACTGTTTTTT. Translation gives CAWNGQGGEKLFF.

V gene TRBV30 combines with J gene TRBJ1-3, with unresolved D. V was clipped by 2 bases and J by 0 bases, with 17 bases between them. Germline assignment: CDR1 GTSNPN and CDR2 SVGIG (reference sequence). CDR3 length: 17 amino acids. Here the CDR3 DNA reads TGTGCCTGGAGTCCTTATGGCGACATTAGCTCTGGAAACACCATATATTTT. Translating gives CAWSPYGDISSGNTIYF.

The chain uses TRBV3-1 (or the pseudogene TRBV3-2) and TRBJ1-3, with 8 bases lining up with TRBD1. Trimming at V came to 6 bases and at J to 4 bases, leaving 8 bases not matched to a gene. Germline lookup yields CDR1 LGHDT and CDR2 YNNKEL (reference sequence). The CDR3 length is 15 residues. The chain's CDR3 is CASRPQGAQGNTIYF. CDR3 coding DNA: TGTGCCAGCAGGCCCCAGGGGGCGCAAGGAAACACCATATATTTT.

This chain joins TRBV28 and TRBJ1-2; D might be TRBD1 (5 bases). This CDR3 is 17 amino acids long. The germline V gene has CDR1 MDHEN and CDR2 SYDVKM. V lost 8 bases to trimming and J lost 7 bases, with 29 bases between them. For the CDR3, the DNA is TGTGCCAGCGGTAAGCGACGCCCAGGGAAAGTCCTAGGTGGCTACACCTTC. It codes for CASGKRRPGKVLGGYTF.

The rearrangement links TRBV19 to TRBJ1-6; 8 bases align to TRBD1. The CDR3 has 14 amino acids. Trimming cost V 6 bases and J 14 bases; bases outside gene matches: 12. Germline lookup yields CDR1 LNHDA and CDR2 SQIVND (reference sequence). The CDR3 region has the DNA TGTGCCAGTAGCGACCGGGACAGGCGGTCAACCCTCCACTTT. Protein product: CASSDRDRRSTLHF.

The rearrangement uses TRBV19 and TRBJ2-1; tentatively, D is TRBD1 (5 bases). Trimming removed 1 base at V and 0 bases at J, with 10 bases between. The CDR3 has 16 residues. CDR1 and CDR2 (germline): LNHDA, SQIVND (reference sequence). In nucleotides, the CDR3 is TGTGCCAGTAGTATAGGGGGCGGTTTCTCCTACAATGAGCAGTTCTTC. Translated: CASSIGGGFSYNEQFF.

The DNA for the CDR3 is TGCGCCAGCAGCCTGCAGGGTAGCCTAGGGACTGAAGCTTTCTTT. It yields the protein CASSLQGSLGTEAFF. The V gene is TRBV5-1, the J gene TRBJ1-1; D is perhaps TRBD1 (5 bases). V was pared by 4 bases and J by 5 bases, with 18 bases between. The CDR3 spans 15 residues. Per germline, CDR1 SGHRS and CDR2 YFSETQ.

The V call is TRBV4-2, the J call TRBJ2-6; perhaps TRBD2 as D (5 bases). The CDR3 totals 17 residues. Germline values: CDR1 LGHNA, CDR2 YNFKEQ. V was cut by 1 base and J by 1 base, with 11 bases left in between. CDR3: CASSQAWEFSGANVLTF. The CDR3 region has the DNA TGTGCCAGCAGCCAAGCCTGGGAGTTTTCTGGGGCCAACGTCCTGACTTTC.

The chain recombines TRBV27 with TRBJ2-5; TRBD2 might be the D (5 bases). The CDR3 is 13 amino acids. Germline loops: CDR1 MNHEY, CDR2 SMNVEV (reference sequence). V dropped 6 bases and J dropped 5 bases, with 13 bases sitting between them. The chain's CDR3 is CASSPSPRETQYF. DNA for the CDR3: TGTGCCAGCAGCCCTAGCCCGAGGGAGACCCAGTACTTC.

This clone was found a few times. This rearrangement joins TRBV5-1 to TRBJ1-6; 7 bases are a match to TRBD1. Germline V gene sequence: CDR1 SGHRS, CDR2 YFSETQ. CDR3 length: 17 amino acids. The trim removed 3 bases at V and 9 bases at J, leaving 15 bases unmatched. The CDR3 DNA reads TGCGCCAGCAGCTGGCTCCCCCTCGGGACAGTAGTTTCACCCCTCCACTTT. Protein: CASSWLPLGTVVSPLHF.

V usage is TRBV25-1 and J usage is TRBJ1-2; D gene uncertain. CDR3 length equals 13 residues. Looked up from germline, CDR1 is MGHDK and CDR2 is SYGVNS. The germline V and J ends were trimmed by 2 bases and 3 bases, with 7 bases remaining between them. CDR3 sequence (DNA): TGTGCCAGCAGTGAAGCTATGGACTATGGCTACACCTTC. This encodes CASSEAMDYGYTF.

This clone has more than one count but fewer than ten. The CDR3 DNA reads as TGCAGTGCTAGTCGCCAGGGCTATACTGGAAACACCATATATTTT. Translating gives CSASRQGYTGNTIYF. This rearrangement joins TRBV20-1 to TRBJ1-3, with a possible D match to TRBD1 (5 bases). V was pared by 3 bases and J by 2 bases, with 14 bases between. This CDR3 comprises 15 residues. Germline V gene lookup returns CDR1 DFQATT and CDR2 SNEGSKA (reference sequence).

CDR3 sequence (DNA): TGTGCCAGCACCTTCCCCGGGGGGTCCAATCAGCCCCAGCATTTT. Protein: CASTFPGGSNQPQHF. The chain couples TRBV28 to TRBJ1-5, with TRBD1 as a possible D gene (5 bases). V was clipped by 7 bases and J by 3 bases, with 16 bases between them. This CDR3 contains 15 residues. Germline V lookup: CDR1 MDHEN, CDR2 SYDVKM.

CDR3 region: CASSRTGTNYGYTF. Here the CDR3 DNA reads TGTGCCAGCAGCCGGACAGGAACTAACTATGGCTACACCTTC. This sequence joins TRBV5-5 and TRBJ1-2, with TRBD1 matching 7 bases. Germline V gives CDR1 SGHKS, CDR2 YYEKEE (reference sequence). The CDR3 runs to 14 residues. V lost 4 bases to trimming and J lost 0 bases; unmatched junction nucleotides: 3.

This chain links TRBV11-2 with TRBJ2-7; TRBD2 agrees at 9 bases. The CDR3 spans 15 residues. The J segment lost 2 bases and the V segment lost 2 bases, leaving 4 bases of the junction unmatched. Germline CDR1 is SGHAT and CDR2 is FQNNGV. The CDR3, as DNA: TGTGCCAGCAGCTTAAAAGCGGGGGGCCCCTACGAGCAGTACTTC. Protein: CASSLKAGGPYEQYF.

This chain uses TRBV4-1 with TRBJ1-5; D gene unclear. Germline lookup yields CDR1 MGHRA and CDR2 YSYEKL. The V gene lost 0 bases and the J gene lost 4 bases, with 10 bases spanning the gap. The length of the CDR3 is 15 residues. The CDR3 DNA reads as TGCGCCAGCAGCCAAGACAGACTCTTAAATCAGCCCCAGCATTTT. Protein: CASSQDRLLNQPQHF.

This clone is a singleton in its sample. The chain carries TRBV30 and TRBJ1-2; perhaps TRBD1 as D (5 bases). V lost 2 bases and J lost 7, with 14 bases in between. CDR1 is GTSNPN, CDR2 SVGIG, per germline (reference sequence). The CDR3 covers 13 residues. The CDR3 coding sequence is TGTGCCTGGAGTTCCCCAGGGAATGTTGGCTACACCTTC. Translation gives CAWSSPGNVGYTF.

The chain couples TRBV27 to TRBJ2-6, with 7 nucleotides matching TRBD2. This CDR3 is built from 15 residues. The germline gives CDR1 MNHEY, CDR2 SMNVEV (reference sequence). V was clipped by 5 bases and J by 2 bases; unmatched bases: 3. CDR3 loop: CASSGGSAGANVLTF. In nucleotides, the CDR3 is TGTGCCAGCAGTGGCGGGAGCGCTGGGGCCAACGTCCTGACTTTC.

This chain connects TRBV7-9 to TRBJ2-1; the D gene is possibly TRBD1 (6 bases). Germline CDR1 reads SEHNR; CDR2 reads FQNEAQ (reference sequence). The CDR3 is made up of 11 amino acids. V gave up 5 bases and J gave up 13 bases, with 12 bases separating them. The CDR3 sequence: CASSLEDSQFF. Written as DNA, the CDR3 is TGTGCCAGCAGCCTTGAGGACAGCCAGTTCTTC.

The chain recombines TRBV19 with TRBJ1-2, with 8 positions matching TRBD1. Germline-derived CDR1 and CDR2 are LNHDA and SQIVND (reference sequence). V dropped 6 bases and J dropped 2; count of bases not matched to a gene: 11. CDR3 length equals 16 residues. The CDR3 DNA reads TGTGCCAGTAGCCGTGACAGGGGCGGTGTAAACTATGGCTACACCTTC. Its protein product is CASSRDRGGVNYGYTF.

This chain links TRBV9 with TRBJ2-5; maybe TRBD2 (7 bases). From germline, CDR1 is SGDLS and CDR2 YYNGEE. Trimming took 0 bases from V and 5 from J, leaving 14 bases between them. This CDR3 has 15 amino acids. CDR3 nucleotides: TGTGCCAGCAGCGTAGTAGGCGGGGGCTACGAGACCCAGTACTTC. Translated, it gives CASSVVGGGYETQYF.

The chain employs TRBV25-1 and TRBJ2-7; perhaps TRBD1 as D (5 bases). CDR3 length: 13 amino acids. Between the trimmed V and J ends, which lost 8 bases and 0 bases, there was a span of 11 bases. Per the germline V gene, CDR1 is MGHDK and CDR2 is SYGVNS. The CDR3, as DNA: TGTGCCAGCTCCAGGGCTTCCTCCTACGAGCAGTACTTC. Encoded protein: CASSRASSYEQYF.

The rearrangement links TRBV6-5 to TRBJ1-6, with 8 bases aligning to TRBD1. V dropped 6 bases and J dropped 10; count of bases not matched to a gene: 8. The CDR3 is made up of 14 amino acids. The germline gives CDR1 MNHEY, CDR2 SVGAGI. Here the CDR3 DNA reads TGTGCCAGCAGCCTGGACAGGGATCGGTCACCCCTCCACTTT. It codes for CASSLDRDRSPLHF.

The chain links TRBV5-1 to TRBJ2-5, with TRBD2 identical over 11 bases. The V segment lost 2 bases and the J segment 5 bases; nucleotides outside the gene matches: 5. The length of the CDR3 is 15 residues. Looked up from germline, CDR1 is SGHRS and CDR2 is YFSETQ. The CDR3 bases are TGCGCCAGCAGCTTTAGCGGGGGGGCTCGGGAGACCCAGTACTTC. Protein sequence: CASSFSGGARETQYF.